Included here is one TCR beta chain sequence, with context. Its antigen is unidentified. This entry is derived from a study of cytomegalovirus exposure and HLA in healthy donors. Overall study results and limits: For most TCR sequences rarity was the rule, although some public TCRs occurred in many donors. Researchers catalogued approximately 160 TCR beta chains as cytomegalovirus-associated.

This table comes from immunoSEQ multiplex PCR, and its TCRdb copy is limited to in-frame clones, with some not included. The table shows 260,000 or so clones, with around nine tenths occurring only once. Trimming removed 0 bases from V and 3 bases from J; junction bases left unmatched: 9. The CDR3 length is 18 residues. Looked up from germline, CDR1 is LNHNV and CDR2 is YYDKDF (reference sequence). The specimen sequenced was PBMCs. The chain employs TRBV15 and TRBJ2-3; TRBD2 aligns across 10 bases. The sequence was obtained from a man aged 18 to 30 in good health and CMV-seronegative. CDR3 nucleotides: TGTGCCACCAGCAGAGATCGAAGAAAGCGGGGGGGGACAGATACGCAGTATTTT. Its translation is CATSRDRRKRGGTDTQYF.